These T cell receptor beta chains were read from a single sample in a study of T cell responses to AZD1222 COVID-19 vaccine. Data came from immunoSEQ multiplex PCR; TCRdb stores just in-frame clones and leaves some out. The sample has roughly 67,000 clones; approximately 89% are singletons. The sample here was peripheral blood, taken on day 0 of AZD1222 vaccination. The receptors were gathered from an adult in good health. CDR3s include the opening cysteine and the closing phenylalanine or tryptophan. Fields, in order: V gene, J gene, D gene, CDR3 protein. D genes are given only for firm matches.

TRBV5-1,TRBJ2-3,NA,CASEGNPGTDTQYF
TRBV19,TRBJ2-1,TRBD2,CASSVLAAPYNEQFF
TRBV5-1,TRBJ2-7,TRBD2,CASSLGEGYEQYF
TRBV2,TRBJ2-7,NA,CASTENRQSEQYF
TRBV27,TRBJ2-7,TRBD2,CASRAGTSVPHEQYF
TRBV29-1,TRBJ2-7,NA,CSVRSDRIYEQYF
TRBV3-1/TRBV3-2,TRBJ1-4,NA,CASSLTGAGNEKLFF
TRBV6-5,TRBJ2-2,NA,CASSLRLAGELFF
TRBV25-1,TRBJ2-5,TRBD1,CASSEYYRTGQETQYF
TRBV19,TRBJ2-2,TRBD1,CASSIAQGAGELFF
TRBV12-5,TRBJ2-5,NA,CASGGETQYF
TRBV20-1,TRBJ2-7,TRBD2,CSASLLAGYEQYF
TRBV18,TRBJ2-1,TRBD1,CASSPGTGLRNEQFF
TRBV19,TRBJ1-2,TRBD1,CAILQGVDGYTF
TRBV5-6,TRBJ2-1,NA,CASSFQLGEQFF
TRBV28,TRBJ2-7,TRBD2,CASSPSGRAQYYEQYF
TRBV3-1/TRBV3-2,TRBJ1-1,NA,CASSQEMMTLPRGRAFF
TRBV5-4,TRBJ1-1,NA,CASSLRGTEAFF
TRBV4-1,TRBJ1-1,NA,CASSPILKRNTEAFF
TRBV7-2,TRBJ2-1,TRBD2,CASSISRLAGLYNEQFF
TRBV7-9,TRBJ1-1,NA,CASRGSGIRTEAFF
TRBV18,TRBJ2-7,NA,CASSPNRGANEQYF
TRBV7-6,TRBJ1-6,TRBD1,CASSLAAGTGQSPLHF
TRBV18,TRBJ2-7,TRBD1,CASSRGPRTGVNEQYF
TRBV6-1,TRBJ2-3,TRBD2,CASSEALAGGRITSSTDTQYF
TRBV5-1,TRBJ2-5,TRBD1,CASSLQGGETQYF
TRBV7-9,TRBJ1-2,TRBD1,CASSLSEAGQGGYTF
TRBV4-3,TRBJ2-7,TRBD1,CASSQDLGTGTYEQYF
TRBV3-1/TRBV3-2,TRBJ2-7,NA,CVHFRVEQYF
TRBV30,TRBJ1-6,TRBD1,CAWSVQQGAGLHF
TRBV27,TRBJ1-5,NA,CASGGVGPNQPQHF
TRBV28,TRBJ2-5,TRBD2,CASRNRQTSREETQYF
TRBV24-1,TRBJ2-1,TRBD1,CATSGRDSAYNEQFF
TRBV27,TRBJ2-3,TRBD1,CASSTPGQGTDTQYF
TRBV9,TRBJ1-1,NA,CASSVQVGTEAFF
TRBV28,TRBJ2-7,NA,CASLGPGITNKRPYEQYF